Presented here are 3 T cell receptor beta chains from one specimen sequenced in a study of blood T cell repertoires in COVID-19. TCRdb's table, derived via immunoSEQ multiplex PCR, lists solely in-frame clones and lacks some. The sample has hundreds of thousands of clones, 85% to 90% seen once. Sequenced input: PBMCs or T cells enriched from blood (not recorded which). The receptors were gathered from a man aged 18 to 30 who had recovered from COVID-19.

The rearrangement uses TRBV4-1 and TRBJ1-1; D perhaps matches TRBD1 (5 bases). Germline CDR1 and CDR2: MGHRA and YSYEKL. This CDR3 has 15 amino acids. Trimming pared 2 bases from V and 3 bases from J, leaving 13 bases between. CDR3 bases: TGCGCCAGCAGCCAATATCAGGGTCGGGACACTGAAGCTTTCTTT. Its translation: CASSQYQGRDTEAFF.

Only one count was recorded for this clone. This chain connects TRBV9 to TRBJ1-5; possibly TRBD1 for D (6 bases). The CDR3 consists of 15 residues. Germline assignment: CDR1 SGDLS and CDR2 YYNGEE. Trimming removed 4 bases from V and 3 bases from J, with 14 bases in between. CDR3 residues: CASSSEGQTNQPQHF. The CDR3 DNA reads as TGTGCCAGCAGCTCAGAGGGACAAACCAATCAGCCCCAGCATTTT.

The chain joins TRBV3-1 (or the pseudogene TRBV3-2) to TRBJ1-2; 7 nucleotides agree with TRBD1. The CDR3 has 14 residues. The V segment lost 4 bases and the J segment 2 bases; nucleotides outside the gene matches: 4. CDR1 and CDR2 from the germline V gene are LGHDT and YNNKEL (reference sequence). The CDR3 bases are TGTGCCAGCAGCCTCCGGGACAGCAACTATGGCTACACCTTC. Translation: CASSLRDSNYGYTF.